Below are 30 T cell receptor beta chains sequenced from a single sample in a study of blood T cells in healthy people across ages. Next came a second PCR, run for about 6 to 12 cycles, which used a sample-barcoded 5' primer along with a J-beta primer mix. TCRdb reanalysed the 5' RACE reads using MiXCR and keeps one entry per CDR3 protein. The table records some 1.4 million distinct CDR3 sequences, 42% of them present only once. Sequencing was carried out using blood. The origin of the receptors is a woman under 30 in good health.

This clonotype was found a few times. The chain recombines TRBV29-1 with TRBJ2-5, with a possible D match to TRBD2 (7 bases). Germline loops: CDR1 SQVTM, CDR2 ANQGSEA. The CDR3 extends over 13 amino acids. V was shortened by 6 bases and J by 11 bases, with 22 bases between the two germline ends. The CDR3 here is CSVSGRGVFEQYF. The CDR3 region has the DNA TGCAGCGTATCGGGGAGGGGGGTCTTTGAGCAGTACTTC.

The V gene is TRBV27, the J gene TRBJ2-3, with a tentative D call TRBD1 (6 bases). CDR3 length: 15 residues. V shed 7 bases and J shed 2 bases, with 16 bases lying between them. CDR1 and CDR2 (germline): MNHEY, SMNVEV (reference sequence). The CDR3: CASKAGTRFTDTQYF. In DNA, the CDR3 is TGTGCCAGCAAGGCAGGGACAAGATTCACAGATACGCAGTATTTT.

This clonotype came up a few times. V gene TRBV12-3 or TRBV12-4 combines with J gene TRBJ1-2; no definite D call. This CDR3 spans 13 amino acids. The V and J ends lost 6 bases and 2 bases respectively, with 10 bases between them. In DNA form, the CDR3 reads TGTGCCAGCAGCATGACACAAAACTATGGCTACACCTTC. It is translated as CASSMTQNYGYTF.

The chain recombines TRBV20-1 with TRBJ2-5; 11 positions agree with TRBD2. Trimming at V came to 6 bases and at J to 1 base, leaving 7 bases not matched to a gene. Germline V gives CDR1 DFQATT, CDR2 SNEGSKA (reference sequence). The CDR3 runs 15 residues. In DNA form, the CDR3 reads TGCAGTGCCCACCCCGGACTAGCGGGCCAAGAGACCCAGTACTTC. Its translation is CSAHPGLAGQETQYF.

CDR3 in DNA: TGCAGCGTTGAAGGTTCTGGGACAGGGCTTTACAATGAGCAGTTCTTC. This sequence encodes CSVEGSGTGLYNEQFF. The rearrangement joins TRBV29-1 to TRBJ2-1; 9 positions agree with TRBD1. The CDR3 consists of 16 residues. V lost 1 base to trimming and J lost 4 bases; unmatched junction nucleotides: 8. Germline CDR1 reads SQVTM; CDR2 reads ANQGSEA.

The chain recombines TRBV7-9 with TRBJ2-3; tentative D call: TRBD2 (6 bases). The V and J ends lost 2 bases and 2 bases respectively, with 11 bases between them. CDR3 length: 15 amino acids. Germline V gene data show CDR1 as SEHNR and CDR2 as FQNEAQ (reference sequence). The CDR3 DNA sequence: TGTGCCAGCAGCTTACTGCGGGGCCCCACAGATACGCAGTATTTT. It codes for CASSLLRGPTDTQYF.

This clonotype was observed a single time. The V and J genes are TRBV20-1 and TRBJ2-7; D is unclear. The germline V gene has CDR1 DFQATT and CDR2 SNEGSKA (reference sequence). The CDR3 runs 12 residues. Deletions cut 6 bases from V and 7 bases from J, with 16 bases between. In nucleotides, the CDR3 is TGCAGTGCCAGATCGTTCGTGGATGAGCAGTACTTC. Translating gives CSARSFVDEQYF.

The V and J genes are TRBV29-1 and TRBJ2-7; the match to TRBD2 covers 9 bases. V trimming: 3 bases; J trimming: 0 bases; junction bases outside the gene matches: 3. The CDR3 has 14 residues. Germline V gene data show CDR1 as SQVTM and CDR2 as ANQGSEA. The CDR3 spells CSVEVAGVSYEQYF. Written as DNA, the CDR3 is TGCAGCGTTGAGGTAGCGGGAGTCTCCTACGAGCAGTACTTC.

This chain links TRBV6-5 with TRBJ2-7, with 7 nucleotides matching TRBD1. This CDR3 region has 15 residues. CDR1 is MNHEY, CDR2 SVGAGI, per germline. V lost 2 bases, J lost 6 bases, and 10 bases stayed unmatched. DNA of the CDR3: TGTGCCAGCAGTTACGCCAAAACAGGGGTGGGCGAGCAGTACTTC. Translation gives CASSYAKTGVGEQYF.

The J gene is TRBJ2-5, the V gene TRBV27, with TRBD2 matching 7 bases. The V segment lost 2 bases and the J segment 5 bases; nucleotides outside the gene matches: 8. Germline CDR1 and CDR2: MNHEY and SMNVEV (reference sequence). The CDR3 totals 15 residues. The CDR3 DNA sequence: TGTGCCAGCAGTTTAGGGGGGGGTCTGGGGGAGACCCAGTACTTC. Translated, it gives CASSLGGGLGETQYF.

The genes are TRBV20-1 and TRBJ2-7; D is possibly TRBD2 (5 bases). The CDR3 is 15 residues long. Germline CDR1 is DFQATT and CDR2 is SNEGSKA (reference sequence). The V end lost 0 bases, the J end lost 0 bases, and 12 bases lay between the germline ends. CDR3 amino acids: CSARDLRGFSYEQYF. Written as DNA, the CDR3 is TGCAGTGCTAGAGATCTAAGAGGGTTCTCCTACGAGCAGTACTTC.

This chain joins TRBV20-1 and TRBJ1-2, with 9 bases identical to TRBD1. The CDR3 contains 14 residues. Germline V lookup: CDR1 DFQATT, CDR2 SNEGSKA (reference sequence). Trimming at V came to 3 bases and at J to 4 bases, leaving 6 bases not matched to a gene. CDR3 loop: CSASPGTGTYGYTF. CDR3 nucleotide sequence: TGCAGTGCTAGCCCCGGGACAGGGACCTATGGCTACACCTTC.

This clonotype was seen a few times. The chain combines TRBV7-2 with TRBJ2-1, with D unresolved. V gave up 1 base and J gave up 3 bases, with 16 bases separating them. This CDR3 is built from 17 residues. Germline CDR1 is SGHTA and CDR2 is FQGNSA. The CDR3 here is CASSLVTASRFYNEQFF. DNA of the CDR3: TGTGCCAGCAGCTTAGTAACTGCTAGTAGGTTCTACAATGAGCAGTTCTTC.

This clonotype occurred a few times. The genes are TRBV21-1 and TRBJ2-5; TRBD1 is the table's D call, not checked against the DNA. TRBV21-1 is labeled a pseudogene. The CDR3 covers 21 residues. CDR3 sequence (DNA): TGTGCCAGCAGCGAAAAGCAGGAGGACAGGGATGACTCACGCTATCAAGAGACCCAGTACTTC. As protein: CASSEKQEDRDDSRYQETQYF.

The chain combines TRBV6-6 with TRBJ2-1, with TRBD2 identical over 7 bases. Germline V gene sequence: CDR1 MNHNY, CDR2 SVGAGI (reference sequence). The V segment lost 7 bases and the J segment 6 bases; nucleotides outside the gene matches: 6. The length of the CDR3 is 13 residues. CDR3 in DNA: TGTGCCAGCACGGGGGGAATGGCCAATGAGCAGTTCTTC. Translation: CASTGGMANEQFF.

This clonotype was observed a few times. The rearrangement links TRBV10-3 to TRBJ1-5, with 10 bases identical to TRBD1. This CDR3 region has 13 residues. The germline V gene has CDR1 ENHRY and CDR2 SYGVKD. V shed 8 bases and J 5 bases; nucleotides not matched to a gene: 3. Here the CDR3 DNA reads TGTGCCATCGCCGGGACAGGGGATCAGCCCCAGCATTTT. Protein: CAIAGTGDQPQHF.

This clonotype has a single count. J is TRBJ2-3 and V is TRBV25-1, with TRBD2 matching 8 bases. CDR1 is MGHDK, CDR2 SYGVNS, per germline. V lost 3 bases and J lost 8; bases outside the gene matches: 10. The CDR3 contains 15 residues. The CDR3 DNA reads as TGTGCCAGCAGTGACCCGGGACCGGGGGGGCCTACGCAGTATTTT. Its protein product is CASSDPGPGGPTQYF.

The CDR3 protein is CSAVAGTGELFF. Here the CDR3 DNA reads TGCAGCGCAGTAGCGGGGACCGGGGAGCTGTTTTTT. The V and J genes are TRBV29-1 and TRBJ2-2; 8 bases map to TRBD2. CDR3 length: 12 amino acids. Germline-derived CDR1 and CDR2 are SQVTM and ANQGSEA. Unmatched junction bases numbered 3, after V lost 7 bases and J lost 5 bases.

This clonotype was detected a few times. This rearrangement joins TRBV10-3 to TRBJ2-3; D remains unclear. V was shortened by 0 bases and J by 0 bases, with 13 bases between the two germline ends. In germline, CDR1 is ENHRY, CDR2 SYGVKD. This CDR3 contains 17 residues. The chain's CDR3 is CAISESNYGPSTDTQYF. The CDR3 nucleotides are TGTGCCATCAGTGAGTCTAATTATGGCCCAAGCACAGATACGCAGTATTTT.

A single count supports this clonotype. The V and J genes are TRBV2 and TRBJ1-5; 9 bases line up with TRBD1. This CDR3 comprises 16 residues. The V gene's germline CDR1 is SNHLY and CDR2 FYNNEI. With 4 bases clipped from V and 3 bases from J, the junction kept 7 bases outside the gene matches. The CDR3 region has the DNA TGTGCCAGCAGTGGGACAGGGGAATGGTACAATCAGCCCCAGCATTTT. Translated, it gives CASSGTGEWYNQPQHF.

The chain combines TRBV18 with TRBJ2-2, with D unresolved. Trimming removed 1 base at V and 1 base at J, with 10 bases between. The germline CDR1 and CDR2 sequences are KGHSH and LQKENI. The CDR3 totals 16 residues. CDR3 protein: CASSPQHPENTGELFF. CDR3 DNA: TGTGCCAGCTCACCACAGCATCCAGAGAACACCGGGGAGCTGTTTTTT.

This clonotype was detected a few times. The genes are TRBV28 and TRBJ2-3; 7 nucleotides agree with TRBD2. J gave up 0 bases and V 5 bases, and 8 bases lay outside the gene matches. CDR1 MDHEN and CDR2 SYDVKM come from the germline V gene. The CDR3 loop spans 16 amino acids. CDR3 DNA sequence: TGTGCCAGCAGTCCGCTAGCGGTCTCTAGCACAGATACGCAGTATTTT. The encoded protein is CASSPLAVSSTDTQYF.

The chain recombines TRBV5-6 with TRBJ2-1; a weak D match, TRBD1 (6 bases). CDR3 length equals 15 residues. Germline CDR1 and CDR2: SGHDT and YYEEEE. Trimming left V 5 bases short and J 3 bases short, with 15 bases between. In DNA, the CDR3 is TGTGCCAGCAGGAGGGGGTCAGCCAACTACAATGAGCAGTTCTTC. It specifies CASRRGSANYNEQFF. Variable domain in full (rest from reference TRBV5-6 and TRBJ2-1): DAGVTQSPTHLIKTRGQQVTLRCSPKSGHDTVSWYQQALGQGPQFIFQYYEEEERQRGNFPDRFSGHQFPNYSSELNVNALLLGDSALYLCASRRGSANYNEQFFGPGTRLTVL.

The sample holds a few counts of this clonotype. The gene calls are TRBV15 and TRBJ1-2, with unresolved D. The germline gives CDR1 LNHNV, CDR2 YYDKDF (reference sequence). The V end was cut by 0 bases, the J end by 1 base, with 12 bases between. This CDR3 comprises 16 residues. CDR3 bases: TGTGCCACCAGCAGAGATAGTCAAGGGCTTAACTATGGCTACACCTTC. The encoded protein is CATSRDSQGLNYGYTF.

The chain carries TRBV27 and TRBJ2-1, with 10 bases matching TRBD1. Trimming removed 8 bases from V and 4 bases from J; junction bases left unmatched: 8. CDR1 and CDR2 from the germline V gene are MNHEY and SMNVEV (reference sequence). The CDR3 is made up of 15 amino acids. CDR3 in amino acids: CASGRGTGVYNEQFF. The CDR3 DNA is TGTGCCAGCGGACGGGGGACAGGGGTTTACAATGAGCAGTTCTTC.

The chain carries TRBV4-1 and TRBJ1-1; TRBD1 is a possible D gene (5 bases). The germline V and J ends were trimmed by 7 bases and 0 bases, with 9 bases remaining between them. The CDR3 has 13 amino acids. Germline V CDR1 and CDR2: MGHRA, YSYEKL. CDR3 loop: CASKKGVNTEAFF. In DNA, the CDR3 is TGCGCCAGCAAAAAAGGGGTGAACACTGAAGCTTTCTTT.

The genes are TRBV6-1 and TRBJ2-1, with 14 nucleotides matching TRBD2. This CDR3 comprises 18 residues. Trimming took 6 bases from V and 3 from J; bases not matched to a gene: 10. The germline V gene has CDR1 MNHNS and CDR2 SASEGT. CDR3 bases: TGTGCCAGCAGCCTGCAGACTAGCGGGAGGGCGTACTACAATGAGCAGTTCTTC. Its translation is CASSLQTSGRAYYNEQFF.

V is TRBV12-3 or TRBV12-4 and J is TRBJ1-5; D gene ambiguous. V lost 2 bases, J lost 2 bases, and 7 bases lay in between. The length of the CDR3 is 14 residues. The CDR3 here is CASSLSRRNQPQHF. CDR3 coding DNA: TGTGCCAGCAGTTTATCCCGGCGCAATCAGCCCCAGCATTTT.

The genes are TRBV20-1 and TRBJ2-7; TRBD1 aligns across 9 bases. CDR3 length equals 14 residues. V was pared by 5 bases and J by 0 bases, with 5 bases of the junction left unmatched. Germline V lookup: CDR1 DFQATT, CDR2 SNEGSKA (reference sequence). This CDR3 is CSAPGQGRSYEQYF. As DNA, the CDR3 is TGCAGTGCTCCGGGACAGGGTCGCTCCTACGAGCAGTACTTC.

This clonotype showed up just a few times. J is TRBJ2-1 and V is TRBV11-2, with 11 positions matching TRBD2. This CDR3 has 18 amino acids. Germline V gene sequence: CDR1 SGHAT, CDR2 FQNNGV. The V gene end was trimmed by 8 bases and the J gene end by 0 bases; junction bases not matched to a gene: 12. The chain's CDR3 is CASGLRTSGPSSYNEQFF. CDR3 in DNA: TGTGCCAGCGGTTTACGGACTAGCGGGCCTAGCTCCTACAATGAGCAGTTCTTC.